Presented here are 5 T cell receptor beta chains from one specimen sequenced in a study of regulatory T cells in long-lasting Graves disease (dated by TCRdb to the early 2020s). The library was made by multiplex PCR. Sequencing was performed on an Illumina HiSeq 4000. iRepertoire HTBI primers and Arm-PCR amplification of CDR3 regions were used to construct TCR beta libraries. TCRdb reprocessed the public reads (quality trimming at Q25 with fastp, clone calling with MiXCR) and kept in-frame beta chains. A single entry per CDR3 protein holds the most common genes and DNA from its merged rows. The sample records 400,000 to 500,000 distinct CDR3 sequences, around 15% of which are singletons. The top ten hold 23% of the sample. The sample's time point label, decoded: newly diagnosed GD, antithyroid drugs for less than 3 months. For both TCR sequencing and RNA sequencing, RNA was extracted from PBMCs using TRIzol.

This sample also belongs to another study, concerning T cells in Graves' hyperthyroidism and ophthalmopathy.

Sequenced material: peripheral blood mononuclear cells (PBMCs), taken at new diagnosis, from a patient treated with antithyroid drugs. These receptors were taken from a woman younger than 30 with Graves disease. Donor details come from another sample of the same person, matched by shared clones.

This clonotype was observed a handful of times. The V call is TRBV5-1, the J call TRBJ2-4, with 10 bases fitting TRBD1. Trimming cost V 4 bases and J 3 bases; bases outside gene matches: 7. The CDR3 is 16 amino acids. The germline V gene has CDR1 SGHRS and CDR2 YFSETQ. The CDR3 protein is CASSLGTGEGKNIQYF. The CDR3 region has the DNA TGCGCCAGCAGCCTAGGGACAGGGGAGGGCAAAAACATTCAGTACTTC.

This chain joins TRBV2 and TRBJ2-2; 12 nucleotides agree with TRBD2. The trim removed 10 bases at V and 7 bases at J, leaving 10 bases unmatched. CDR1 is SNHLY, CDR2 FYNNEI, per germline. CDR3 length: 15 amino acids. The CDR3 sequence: CANVRTSGTSGELFF. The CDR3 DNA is TGTGCCAACGTAAGGACTAGCGGGACCAGCGGGGAGCTGTTTTTT.

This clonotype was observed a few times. CDR3 in DNA: TGTGCCAGCAGTTCGGGACTAGCGGGATTGAACATTCAGTACTTC. This translates into CASSSGLAGLNIQYF. The chain carries TRBV27 and TRBJ2-4, with 13 bases identical to TRBD2. V gave up 4 bases and J gave up 7 bases; unmatched junction bases: 4. CDR1 and CDR2 (germline): MNHEY, SMNVEV (reference sequence). The CDR3 is made up of 15 amino acids.

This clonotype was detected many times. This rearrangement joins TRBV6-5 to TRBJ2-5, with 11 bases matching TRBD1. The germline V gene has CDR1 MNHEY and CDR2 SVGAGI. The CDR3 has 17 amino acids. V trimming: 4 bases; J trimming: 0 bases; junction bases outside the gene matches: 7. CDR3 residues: CASSFTGGQGDQETQYF. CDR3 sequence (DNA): TGTGCCAGCAGTTTCACAGGGGGACAGGGGGACCAAGAGACCCAGTACTTC.

CDR3 in DNA: TGTGCCAGCAGCGTAGGTGGGTCAGGGGGAAACTACGAGCAGTACTTC. Translated: CASSVGGSGGNYEQYF. The gene calls are TRBV9 and TRBJ2-7; 7 positions agree with TRBD1. V dropped 0 bases and J dropped 3; count of bases not matched to a gene: 9. The length of the CDR3 is 16 residues. Germline V gives CDR1 SGDLS, CDR2 YYNGEE.